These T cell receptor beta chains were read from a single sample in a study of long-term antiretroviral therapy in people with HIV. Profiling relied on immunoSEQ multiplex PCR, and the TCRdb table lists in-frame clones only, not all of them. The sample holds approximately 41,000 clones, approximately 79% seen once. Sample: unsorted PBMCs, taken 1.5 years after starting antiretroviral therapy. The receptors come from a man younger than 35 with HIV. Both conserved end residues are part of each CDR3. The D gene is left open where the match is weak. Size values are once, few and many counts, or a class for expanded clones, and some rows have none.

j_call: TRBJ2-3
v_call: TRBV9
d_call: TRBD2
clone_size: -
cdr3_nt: TGTGCCAGCAGCGTCGACCCCCCGGGACTAGTGACAGATACGCAGTATTTT
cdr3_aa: CASSVDPPGLVTDTQYF

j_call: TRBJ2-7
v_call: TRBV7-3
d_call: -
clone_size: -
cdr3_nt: TGTGCCAGCAGCCGACTGAAGGGGTACGAGCAGTACTTC
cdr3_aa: CASSRLKGYEQYF

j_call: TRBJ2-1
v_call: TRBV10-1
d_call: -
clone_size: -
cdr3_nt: TGCGCCAGCAGTGACGGCGGAACCTCCTACAATGAGCAGTTCTTC
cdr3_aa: CASSDGGTSYNEQFF

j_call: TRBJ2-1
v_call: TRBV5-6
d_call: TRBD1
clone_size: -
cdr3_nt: TGTGCCAGCAGATCTGACAGGGCCTACAATGAGCAGTTCTTC
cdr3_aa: CASRSDRAYNEQFF

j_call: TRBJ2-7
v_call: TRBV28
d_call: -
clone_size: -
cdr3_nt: TGTGCCAGCAGTTTAGCGGGGAGGAACTACGAGCAGTACTTC
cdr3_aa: CASSLAGRNYEQYF

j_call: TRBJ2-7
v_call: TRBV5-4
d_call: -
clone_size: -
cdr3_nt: TGTGCCAGCAGCTTGGCAGGGCCCGTGGGCGAGCAGTACTTC
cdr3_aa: CASSLAGPVGEQYF

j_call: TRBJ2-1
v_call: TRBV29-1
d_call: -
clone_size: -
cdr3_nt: TGCAGCGTTCCCCCAATACTAGCCCTAAATGAGCAGTTCTTC
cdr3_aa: CSVPPILALNEQFF

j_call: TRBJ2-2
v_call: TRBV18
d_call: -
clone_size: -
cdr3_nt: TGTGCCAGCTCACCGACTGAAACCGGGGAGCTGTTTTTT
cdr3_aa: CASSPTETGELFF

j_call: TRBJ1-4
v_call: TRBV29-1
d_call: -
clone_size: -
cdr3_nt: TGCAGCGTTGAGGTTTATGAAAAACTGTTTTTT
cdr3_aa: CSVEVYEKLFF

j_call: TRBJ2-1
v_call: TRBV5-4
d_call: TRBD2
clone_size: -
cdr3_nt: TGTGCCAGCAGCTCGGGACTAGCGGGAGCTGGCAATGAGCAGTTCTTC
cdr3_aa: CASSSGLAGAGNEQFF

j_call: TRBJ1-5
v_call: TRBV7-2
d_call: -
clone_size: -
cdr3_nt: TGTGCCAGCAGCTTAGGATCGATGTCCAATCAGCCCCAGCATTTT
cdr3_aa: CASSLGSMSNQPQHF

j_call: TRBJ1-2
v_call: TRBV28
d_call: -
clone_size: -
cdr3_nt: TGTGCCAGCGGGACCGCTCTCTATGGCTACACCTTC
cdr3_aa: CASGTALYGYTF

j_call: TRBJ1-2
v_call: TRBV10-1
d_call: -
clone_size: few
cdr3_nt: TGCGCCTGGGTCCGGGGGAGGGAGAACTATGGCTACACCTTC
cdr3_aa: CAWVRGRENYGYTF

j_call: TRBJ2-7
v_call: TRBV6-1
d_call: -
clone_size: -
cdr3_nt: TGTGCCAGCAAGCGAGGGGGGGCGTCAAACGAGCAGTACTTC
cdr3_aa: CASKRGGASNEQYF

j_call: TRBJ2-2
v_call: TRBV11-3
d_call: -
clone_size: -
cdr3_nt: TGTGCCAGCAGCTTAGGGGCTACGGCGACGAAGAACACCGGGGAGCTGTTTTTT
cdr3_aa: CASSLGATATKNTGELFF

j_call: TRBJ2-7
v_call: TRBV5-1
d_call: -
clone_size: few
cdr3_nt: TGCGCCAGCAGCTTGGGGCAGGGACATCGGATGGCCTACGAGCAGTACTTC
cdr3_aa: CASSLGQGHRMAYEQYF

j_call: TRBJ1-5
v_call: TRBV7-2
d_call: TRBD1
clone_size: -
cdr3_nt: TGTGCCAGCAGCTCCGGACAGGGGCGCAGTCAGCCCCAGCATTTT
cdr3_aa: CASSSGQGRSQPQHF

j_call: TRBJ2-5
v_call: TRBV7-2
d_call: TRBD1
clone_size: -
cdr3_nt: TGTGCCAGCAGCTTAACAGGGGGCATTCGAAGGACAGAGACCCAGTACTTC
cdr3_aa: CASSLTGGIRRTETQYF

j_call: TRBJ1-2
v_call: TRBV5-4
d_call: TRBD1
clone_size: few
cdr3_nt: TGTGCCAGCAGCTTGGCCAGGGACAGTACTTCGCTTAGCTATGGCTACACCTTC
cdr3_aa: CASSLARDSTSLSYGYTF

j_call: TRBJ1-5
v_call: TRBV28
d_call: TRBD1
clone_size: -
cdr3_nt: TGTGCCAGCAGGCCTGCCGGGGGACAGAGCCAGCCCCAGCATTTT
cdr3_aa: CASRPAGGQSQPQHF

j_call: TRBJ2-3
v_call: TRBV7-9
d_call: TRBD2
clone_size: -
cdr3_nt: TGTGCCAGCAGCCGGAAAGCGGGAATGGGTGCAGATACGCAGTATTTT
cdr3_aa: CASSRKAGMGADTQYF

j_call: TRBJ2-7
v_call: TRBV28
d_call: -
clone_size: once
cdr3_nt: TGTGCCAGCAGTTTACAGGGCCCCTACGAGCAGTACTTC
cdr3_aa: CASSLQGPYEQYF

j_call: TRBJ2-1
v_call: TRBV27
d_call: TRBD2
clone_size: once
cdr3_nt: TGTGCCAGCTCTGGGACTAGCAACTATGAGCAGTTCTTC
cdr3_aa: CASSGTSNYEQFF

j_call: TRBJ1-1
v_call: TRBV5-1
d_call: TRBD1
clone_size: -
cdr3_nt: TGCGCCAGCAGCTTGGGGGGACAGGGGAGGAGCACTGAAGCTTTCTTT
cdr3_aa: CASSLGGQGRSTEAFF

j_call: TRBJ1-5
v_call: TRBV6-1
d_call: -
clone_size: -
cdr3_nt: TGTGCCAGCATCCTCGAAGCGGGGTACAATCAGCCCCAGCATTTT
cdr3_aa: CASILEAGYNQPQHF

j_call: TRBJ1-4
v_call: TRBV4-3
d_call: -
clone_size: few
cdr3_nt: TGCGCCAGCAGCTATAGCCGGGGTGAAAAACTGTTTTTT
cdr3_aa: CASSYSRGEKLFF

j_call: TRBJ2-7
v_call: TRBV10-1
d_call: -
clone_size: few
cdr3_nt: TGCGCCAGCAGTGAGGGAGGGTCCTACGAGCAGTACTTC
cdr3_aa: CASSEGGSYEQYF

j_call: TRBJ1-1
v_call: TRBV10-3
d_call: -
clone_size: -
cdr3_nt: TGTGCCATCATGACGGCACTGAACACTGAAGCTTTCTTT
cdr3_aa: CAIMTALNTEAFF

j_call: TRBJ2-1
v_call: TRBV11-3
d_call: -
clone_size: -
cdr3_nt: TGTGCCAGCAGCCAAACCACCCTAGGTGAGCAGTTCTTC
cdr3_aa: CASSQTTLGEQFF

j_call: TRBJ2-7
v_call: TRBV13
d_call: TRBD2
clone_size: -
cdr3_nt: TGTGCCAGCAGCTTAGCCCCGGGACTAGCGGGAAGGACCTACGAGCAGTACTTC
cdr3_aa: CASSLAPGLAGRTYEQYF

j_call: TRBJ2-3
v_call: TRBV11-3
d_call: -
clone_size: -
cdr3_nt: TGTGCCAGCAGCTTACGGTCCACGACAGATACGCAGTATTTT
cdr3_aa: CASSLRSTTDTQYF

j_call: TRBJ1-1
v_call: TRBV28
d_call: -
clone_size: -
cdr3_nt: TGTGCCAGCACCTTGGAGGCAGCGGGCTCGAACACTGAAGCTTTCTTT
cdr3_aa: CASTLEAAGSNTEAFF

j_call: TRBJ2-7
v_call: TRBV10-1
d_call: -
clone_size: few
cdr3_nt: TGCGCCAGCAGTGAAGTAGGTTACGAGCAGTACTTC
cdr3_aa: CASSEVGYEQYF

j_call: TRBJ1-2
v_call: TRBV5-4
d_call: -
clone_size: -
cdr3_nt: TGTGCCAGCAGCTTGATTTCTTTGGGAACGTACTATGGCTACACCTTC
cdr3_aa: CASSLISLGTYYGYTF

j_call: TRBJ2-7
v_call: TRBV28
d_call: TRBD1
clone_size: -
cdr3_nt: TGTGCCAGCAGGGGGACAGGCTCCTACGAGCAGTACTTC
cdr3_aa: CASRGTGSYEQYF

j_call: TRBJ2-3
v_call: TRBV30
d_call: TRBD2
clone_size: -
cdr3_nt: TGTGCCTGGCGCAAAACCGGACTAGCGGGAGGGCTAGATACGCAGTATTTT
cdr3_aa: CAWRKTGLAGGLDTQYF

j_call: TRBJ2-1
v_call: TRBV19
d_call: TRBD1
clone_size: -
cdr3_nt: TGTGCCAGTACCCTGACAGGGGATGAGCAGTTCTTC
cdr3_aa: CASTLTGDEQFF

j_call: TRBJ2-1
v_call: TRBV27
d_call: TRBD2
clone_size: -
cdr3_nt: TGTGCCAGCAGTTTATGGGAGGGACTAGCGGCTTACAATGAGCAGTTCTTC
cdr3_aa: CASSLWEGLAAYNEQFF

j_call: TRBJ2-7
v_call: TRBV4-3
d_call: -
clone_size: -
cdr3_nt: TGCGCCAGCAGCCAAGACATCAGCGACTACGAGCAGTACTTC
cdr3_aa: CASSQDISDYEQYF

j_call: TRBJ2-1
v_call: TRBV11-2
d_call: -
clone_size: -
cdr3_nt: TGTGCCAGCAGCTTAGATCTAGGCACCCTGAGGGACAATGAGCAGTTCTTC
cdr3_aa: CASSLDLGTLRDNEQFF

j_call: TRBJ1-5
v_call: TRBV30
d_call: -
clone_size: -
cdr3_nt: TGTGCCTGGAGTGGACAGGGCAATCAGCCCCAGCATTTT
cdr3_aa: CAWSGQGNQPQHF

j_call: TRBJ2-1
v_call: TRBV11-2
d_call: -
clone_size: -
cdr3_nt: TGTGCCAGCAGCCCACGGACGGTGGTCTACAATGAGCAGTTCTTC
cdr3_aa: CASSPRTVVYNEQFF

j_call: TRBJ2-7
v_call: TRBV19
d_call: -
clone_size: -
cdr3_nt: TGTGCCAGTAGTGGGGCAGGTGGGCCTCGGCAGTACTTC
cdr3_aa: CASSGAGGPRQYF